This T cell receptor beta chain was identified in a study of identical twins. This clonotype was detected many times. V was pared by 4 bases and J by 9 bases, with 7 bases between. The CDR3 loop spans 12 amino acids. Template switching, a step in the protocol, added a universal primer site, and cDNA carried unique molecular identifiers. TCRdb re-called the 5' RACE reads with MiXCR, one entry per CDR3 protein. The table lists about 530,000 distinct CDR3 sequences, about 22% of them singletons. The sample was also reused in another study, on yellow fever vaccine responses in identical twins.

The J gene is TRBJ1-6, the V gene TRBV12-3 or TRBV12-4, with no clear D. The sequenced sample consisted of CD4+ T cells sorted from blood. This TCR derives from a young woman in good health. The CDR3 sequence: CASSSSGSPLHF. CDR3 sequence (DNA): TGTGCCAGCAGTTCGTCGGGTTCACCCCTCCACTTT.